This T cell receptor beta chain was sequenced in a study of shared clonotypes between healthy human individuals. Source study methods: Filtering differed for immunoSEQ, which gave only junction sequences without quality scores. The data were produced by immunoSEQ multiplex PCR, yet TCRdb's version contains in-frame clones alone and is incomplete. That table supplies the V and J calls and clone size; D and trimming were determined from the DNA. The sample lists more than 2 million clones; roughly 95% were seen once. General study results and limits: The study generally estimated greater richness for naive than memory subsets.

Of note for this clone: The antigen is undetermined.

CD45RO-negative CD8 cells positively selected for CCR7 made up the naive population, which excluded terminally differentiated effector memory CD45RA+ cells. Trimming left V 1 base short and J 4 bases short, with 14 bases between. From germline, CDR1 is GTSNPN and CDR2 SVGIG (reference sequence). This CDR3 comprises 14 residues. Sequences were obtained from naive CD8+ T cells from PBMCs. J is TRBJ2-7 and V is TRBV30; D call uncertain. This clonotype was obtained from a man aged 18-30 years in good health. Some clones in this sample may be carry-over from other donors' samples. The CDR3 region is CAWSAGMYGYEQYF. In DNA, the CDR3 is TGTGCCTGGAGTGCTGGGATGTATGGTTACGAGCAGTACTTC. The whole variable domain, filled in from reference TRBV30 and TRBJ2-7, reads SQTIHQWPATLVQPVGSPLSLECTVEGTSNPNLYWYRQAAGRGLQLLFYSVGIGQISSEVPQNLSASRPQDRQFILSSKKLLLSDSGFYLCAWSAGMYGYEQYFGPGTRLTVT.